This T cell receptor beta chain came from a study of neurological immune-mediated disorders. General study results and limits: The greatest degree of TCR clonal expansion was observed in HTLV-1-associated myelopathy, with the lowest in multiple sclerosis, below that of healthy controls.

This clonotype showed up many times. Antigen unknown. V lost 3 bases and J lost 4, with 13 bases in between. This CDR3 spans 14 amino acids. CDR1 is SGHRS, CDR2 YFSETQ, per germline. MiXCR, run by TCRdb on the 5' RACE reads, gives a single entry per CDR3 protein. Among approximately 80,000 distinct CDR3 sequences, approximately 6% were seen once, and the ten largest hold roughly 7.9%. Time point meaning: longitudinal time-point 2. The TCR was taken from an older woman with multiple sclerosis. The sequencing sample was made of PBMCs. The chain has TRBV5-1 and TRBJ1-2; D gene ambiguous. CDR3 coding DNA: TGCGCCAGCAGCTCGGACGAGAGAGGCTATGGCTACACCTTC. Residues: CASSSDERGYGYTF.